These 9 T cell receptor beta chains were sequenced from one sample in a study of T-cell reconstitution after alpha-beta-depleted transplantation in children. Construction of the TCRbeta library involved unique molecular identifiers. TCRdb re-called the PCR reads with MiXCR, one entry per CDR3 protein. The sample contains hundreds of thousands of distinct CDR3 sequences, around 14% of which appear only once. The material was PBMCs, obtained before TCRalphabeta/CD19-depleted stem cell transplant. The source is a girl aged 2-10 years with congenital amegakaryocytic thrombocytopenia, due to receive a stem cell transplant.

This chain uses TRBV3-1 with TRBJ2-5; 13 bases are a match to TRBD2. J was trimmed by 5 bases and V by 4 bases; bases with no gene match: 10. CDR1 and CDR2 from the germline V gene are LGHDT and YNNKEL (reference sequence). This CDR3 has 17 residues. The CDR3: CASSLDGTSGTGETQYF. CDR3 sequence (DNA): TGTGCCAGCAGCCTCGACGGGACTAGCGGGACGGGGGAGACCCAGTACTTC.

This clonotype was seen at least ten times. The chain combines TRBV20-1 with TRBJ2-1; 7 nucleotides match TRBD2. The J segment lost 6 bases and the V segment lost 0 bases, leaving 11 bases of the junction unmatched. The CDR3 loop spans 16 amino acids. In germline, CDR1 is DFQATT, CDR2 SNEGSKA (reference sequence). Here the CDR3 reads CSARDYQASGFNEQFF. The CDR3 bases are TGCAGTGCTAGAGATTACCAGGCTAGCGGATTCAATGAGCAGTTCTTC.

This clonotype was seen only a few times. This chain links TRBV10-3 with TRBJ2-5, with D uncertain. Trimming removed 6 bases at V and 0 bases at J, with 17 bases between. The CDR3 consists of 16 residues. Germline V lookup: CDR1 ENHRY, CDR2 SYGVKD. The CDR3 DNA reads TGTGCCATCAGAGACCCGGCAGCCCGGTACCAAGAGACCCAGTACTTC. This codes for CAIRDPAARYQETQYF.

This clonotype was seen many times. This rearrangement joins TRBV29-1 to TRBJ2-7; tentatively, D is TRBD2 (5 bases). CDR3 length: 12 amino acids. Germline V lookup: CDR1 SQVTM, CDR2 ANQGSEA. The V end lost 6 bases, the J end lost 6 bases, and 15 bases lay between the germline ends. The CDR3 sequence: CSVALVGGEQYF. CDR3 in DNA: TGCAGCGTCGCTCTAGTCGGAGGCGAGCAGTACTTC.

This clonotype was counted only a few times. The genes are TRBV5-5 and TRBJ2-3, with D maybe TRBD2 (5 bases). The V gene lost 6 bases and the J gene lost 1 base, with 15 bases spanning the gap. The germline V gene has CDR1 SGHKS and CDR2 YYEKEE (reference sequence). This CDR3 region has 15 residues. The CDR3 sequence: CASTTTGVRTDTQYF. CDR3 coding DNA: TGTGCCAGCACCACAACCGGGGTCCGCACAGATACGCAGTATTTT.

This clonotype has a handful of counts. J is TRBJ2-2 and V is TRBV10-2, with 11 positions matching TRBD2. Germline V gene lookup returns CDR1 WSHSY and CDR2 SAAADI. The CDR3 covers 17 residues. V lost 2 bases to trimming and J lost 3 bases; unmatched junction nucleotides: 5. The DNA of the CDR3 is TGCGCCAGCAGTGAGCCAGCGGGACTAGCGGACACCGGGGAGCTGTTTTTT. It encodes CASSEPAGLADTGELFF.

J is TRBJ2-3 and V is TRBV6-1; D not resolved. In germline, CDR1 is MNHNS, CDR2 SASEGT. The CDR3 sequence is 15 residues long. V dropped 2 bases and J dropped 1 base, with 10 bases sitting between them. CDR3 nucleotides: TGTGCCAGCAGTGAATGGGGTATAGGCACAGATACGCAGTATTTT. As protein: CASSEWGIGTDTQYF.

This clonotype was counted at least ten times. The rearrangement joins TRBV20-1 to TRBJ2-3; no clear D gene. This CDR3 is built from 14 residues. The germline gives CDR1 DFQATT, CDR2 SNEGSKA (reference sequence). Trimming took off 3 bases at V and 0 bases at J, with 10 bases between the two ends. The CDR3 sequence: CSARLSASTDTQYF. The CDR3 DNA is TGCAGTGCTAGGCTCTCCGCGAGCACAGATACGCAGTATTTT.

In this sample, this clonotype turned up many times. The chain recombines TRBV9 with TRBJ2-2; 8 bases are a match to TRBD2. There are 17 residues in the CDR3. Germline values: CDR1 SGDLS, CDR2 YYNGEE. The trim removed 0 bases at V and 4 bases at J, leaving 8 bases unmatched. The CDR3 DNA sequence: TGTGCCAGCAGCGTAGCTACTACTAGCGGCCCCACCGGGGAGCTGTTTTTT. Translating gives CASSVATTSGPTGELFF.